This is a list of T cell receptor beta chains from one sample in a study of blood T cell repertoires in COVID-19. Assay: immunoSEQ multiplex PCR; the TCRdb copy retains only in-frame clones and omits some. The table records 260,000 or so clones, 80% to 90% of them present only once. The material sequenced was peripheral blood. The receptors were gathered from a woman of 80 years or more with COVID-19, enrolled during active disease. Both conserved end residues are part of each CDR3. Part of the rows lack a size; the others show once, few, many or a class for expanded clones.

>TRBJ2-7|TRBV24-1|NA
CATQDRALREQYF
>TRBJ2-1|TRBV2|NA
CAILGAGGSNEQFF
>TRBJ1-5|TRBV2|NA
CASSGPGQGANQPQHF
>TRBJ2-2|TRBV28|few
CASSLAGVTGELFF
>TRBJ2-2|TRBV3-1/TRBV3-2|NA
CASSHLGGGTGELFF
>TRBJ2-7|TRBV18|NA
CASSPPGVAGMGEQYF
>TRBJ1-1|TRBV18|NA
CASSPSGVLNTEAFF
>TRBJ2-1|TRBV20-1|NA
CSASKSLTGRTYGQFF
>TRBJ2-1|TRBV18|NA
CASSPSGAGQFF
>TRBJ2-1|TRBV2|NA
CASRAAGGPGGEQFF
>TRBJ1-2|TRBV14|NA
CASSQENDRGGGYTF
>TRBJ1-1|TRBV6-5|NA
CASSRQVNTEAFF
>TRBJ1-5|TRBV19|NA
CASSTQVGGAKPQHF
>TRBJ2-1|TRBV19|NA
CASVSLVYNEQFF
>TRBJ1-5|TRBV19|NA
CASSLDRGPNNQPQHF
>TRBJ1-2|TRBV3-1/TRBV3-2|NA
CASSSGGGGYTF
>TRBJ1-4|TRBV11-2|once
CASSASNEKLFF
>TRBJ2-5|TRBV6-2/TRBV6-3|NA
CASSSTGHVTQYF
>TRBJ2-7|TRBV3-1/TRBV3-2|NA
CASSQDRGRGYEQYF
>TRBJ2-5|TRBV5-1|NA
CASSLAYQETQYF
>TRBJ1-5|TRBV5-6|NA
CASSRWVTGNQPQHF
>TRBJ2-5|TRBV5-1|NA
CASSRQETQYF
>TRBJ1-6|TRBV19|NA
CASRTGEDNSPLHF
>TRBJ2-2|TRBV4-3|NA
CASSPGQGAQTGELFF
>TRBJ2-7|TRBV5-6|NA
CASSLEGEQYF
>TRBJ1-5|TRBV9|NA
CASSVAPGSNQPQHF
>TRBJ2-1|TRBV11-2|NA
CASSLVGGTGYSYNEQFF
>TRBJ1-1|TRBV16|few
CASSQTRDMNTEAFF
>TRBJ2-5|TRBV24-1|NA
CATSDSRTGGETQYF
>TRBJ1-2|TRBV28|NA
CASRDTYYTF
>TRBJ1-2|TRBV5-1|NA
CASRGGRADGYTF
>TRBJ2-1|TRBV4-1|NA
CASSQQTKRGGVALNEQFF
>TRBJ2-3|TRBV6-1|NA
CASSEDLVAGATDTQYF
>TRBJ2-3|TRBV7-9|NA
CASSLGVGLADTDTQYF
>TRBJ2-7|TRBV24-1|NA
CATSDPGTGTYEQYF
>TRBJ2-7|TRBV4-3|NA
CASSQVWDSDFYEQYF
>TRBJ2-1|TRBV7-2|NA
CASSPPSGGWFF